This entry lists 20 T cell receptor beta chains sequenced from one sample in a study of cytomegalovirus exposure and HLA in healthy donors (dated by TCRdb to the late 2010s). Libraries came from the immunoSEQ multiplex PCR assay. The multiplex PCR relied on a mix of 60 forward primers for TCR Vbeta segments and 13 reverse primers for TCR Jbeta segments. Held by TCRdb, this immuneACCESS table contains in-frame sequences only and omits some clones. Under half of the omission traces to an unresolved V gene where checked; the cause of the rest is unknown. This sample lists around 100,000 clones; about 85% were detected once. The ten largest account for around 3.9% of the sample. Sequencing was carried out using PBMCs. The receptors come from a man aged 25-45 years in good health and CMV-seronegative.

Concerning this clone itself: It is likely a read error, because the conserved phenylalanine at the end of the CDR3 is missing. The rearrangement uses TRBV4-1 and TRBJ1-1; tentatively, D is TRBD1 (5 bases). The CDR3 runs 16 residues. In germline, CDR1 is MGHRA, CDR2 YSYEKL. V lost 1 base, J lost 1 base, and 13 bases lay in between. CDR3 in DNA: TGCGCCAGCAGCCAAGGTTTGGGGCAGCAGAACACTGAAGCTTTCGTT. Protein: CASSQGLGQQNTEAFV.

The rearrangement joins TRBV4-1 to TRBJ1-4; TRBD1 matches at 11 bases. The CDR3 extends over 16 amino acids. Germline V gene lookup returns CDR1 MGHRA and CDR2 YSYEKL. J gave up 5 bases and V 1 base, and 3 bases lay outside the gene matches. This chain's CDR3 is CASSQGGQGVNEKLFF. CDR3 DNA: TGCGCCAGCAGCCAAGGGGGACAGGGGGTAAATGAAAAACTGTTTTTT.

This chain links TRBV7-2 with TRBJ2-1; 7 nucleotides line up with TRBD2. The CDR3 is 13 residues long. The V and J ends lost 2 bases and 11 bases, in that order; junction bases with no gene match: 6. Germline V gene lookup returns CDR1 SGHTA and CDR2 FQGNSA. CDR3 nucleotides: TGTGCCAGCAGCTTACCCCGGCGGGAGCAGCAGTTCTTC. It encodes CASSLPRREQQFF.

This chain joins TRBV2 and TRBJ1-3; D is possibly TRBD1 (6 bases). The V gene lost 9 bases and the J gene lost 4 bases, with 16 bases spanning the gap. Germline V gene lookup returns CDR1 SNHLY and CDR2 FYNNEI. The CDR3 runs to 14 residues. The CDR3 DNA is TGTGCCAGAAGGGGGGGTAAGGCCGGAAACACCATATATTTT. Translated: CARRGGKAGNTIYF. Using reference TRBV2 and TRBJ1-3 for the parts outside the CDR3, the full variable domain is EPEVTQTPSHQVTQMGQEVILRCVPISNHLYFYWYRQILGQKVEFLVSFYNNEISEKSEIFDDQFSVERPDGSNFTLKIRSTKLEDSAMYFCARRGGKAGNTIYFGEGSWLTVV.

CDR3 bases: TGTGCCAGCAGTTCTAGCGGGGGGAGCACAGATACGCAGTATTTT. The encoded protein is CASSSSGGSTDTQYF. This rearrangement joins TRBV5-8 to TRBJ2-3, with TRBD2 matching over 11 bases. Germline V gene data show CDR1 as SGHTS and CDR2 as YDEGEE. After removal of 5 bases from V and 0 bases from J, the junction contained 2 bases not matched to a gene. CDR3 length: 15 amino acids.

The chain carries TRBV6-1 and TRBJ2-1; D remains ambiguous. The CDR3 has 16 amino acids. Germline V lookup: CDR1 MNHNS, CDR2 SASEGT. The V end was cut by 2 bases, the J end by 1 base, with 12 bases between. DNA of the CDR3: TGTGCCAGCAGTGAAACTACGGAGATTTCCTACAATGAGCAGTTCTTC. Residues: CASSETTEISYNEQFF.

The genes are TRBV7-2 and TRBJ1-1; maybe TRBD1 (5 bases). The CDR3 contains 15 residues. The V end lost 5 bases, the J end lost 1 base, and 14 bases lay between the germline ends. CDR1 is SGHTA, CDR2 FQGNSA, per germline. In DNA, the CDR3 is TGTGCCAGCAGCCCAAGAAGGGGAGGGAACACTGAAGCTTTCTTT. Encoded protein: CASSPRRGGNTEAFF.

The V call is TRBV6-5, the J call TRBJ1-1, with D tentatively TRBD1 (6 bases). The CDR3 sequence is 14 residues long. The V gene lost 4 bases and the J gene lost 7 bases, with 16 bases spanning the gap. Per germline, CDR1 MNHEY and CDR2 SVGAGI. In DNA form, the CDR3 reads TGTGCCAGCAGTTTAGGACAGAGAAGTAATGAAGCTTTCTTT. Its translation is CASSLGQRSNEAFF.

The chain couples TRBV30 to TRBJ2-7, with D unclear. The germline V gene encodes CDR1 GTSNPN and CDR2 SVGIG (reference sequence). V dropped 1 base and J dropped 2 bases, with 9 bases sitting between them. The CDR3 extends over 13 amino acids. The CDR3 loop reads CAWSGQITYEQYF. Here the CDR3 DNA reads TGTGCCTGGAGTGGCCAGATCACCTACGAGCAGTACTTC.

In its sample, this clone was seen once. This rearrangement joins TRBV7-3 to TRBJ2-1; 14 nucleotides line up with TRBD2. The CDR3 is 20 amino acids. Germline values: CDR1 SGHTA, CDR2 FQGTGA. J lost 2 bases, V lost 5 bases, and 14 bases had no gene match. CDR3 coding DNA: TGTGCCAGCAGCCGCCCTAACAGGACTAGCGGGGGGAACACCTACAATGAGCAGTTCTTC. Protein sequence: CASSRPNRTSGGNTYNEQFF.

The chain carries TRBV30 and TRBJ2-7; 12 bases match TRBD2. CDR1 and CDR2 from the germline V gene are GTSNPN and SVGIG (reference sequence). This CDR3 spans 16 amino acids. V gave up 3 bases and J gave up 2 bases; unmatched junction bases: 8. The CDR3 bases are TGTGCCTGGAGCTTACCTAGCGGGGGGGCCGCCTACGAGCAGTACTTC. It specifies CAWSLPSGGAAYEQYF. The full variable domain, its missing parts supplied by reference TRBV30 and TRBJ2-7, is SQTIHQWPATLVQPVGSPLSLECTVEGTSNPNLYWYRQAAGRGLQLLFYSVGIGQISSEVPQNLSASRPQDRQFILSSKKLLLSDSGFYLCAWSLPSGGAAYEQYFGPGTRLTVT.

The V call is TRBV5-4, the J call TRBJ2-7; TRBD2 is a possible D gene (6 bases). The CDR3 contains 15 residues. The V gene's germline CDR1 is SGHNT and CDR2 YYREEE (reference sequence). The V and J ends lost 0 bases and 1 base respectively, with 11 bases between them. The CDR3 nucleotides read TGTGCCAGCAGCTTGGGGGGGACTGTATCCTACGAGCAGTACTTC. Its protein is CASSLGGTVSYEQYF.

The CDR3 spells CASSPHLGPGGTYEQYF. CDR3 nucleotide sequence: TGTGCCAGCAGTCCCCATTTAGGTCCGGGGGGGACCTACGAGCAGTACTTC. The V gene is TRBV28, the J gene TRBJ2-7; 8 bases agree with TRBD2. V was clipped by 5 bases and J by 2 bases; unmatched bases: 14. Germline-derived CDR1 and CDR2 are MDHEN and SYDVKM. CDR3 length: 17 residues.

The rearrangement uses TRBV30 and TRBJ2-2; 13 positions match TRBD2. The V and J ends lost 1 base and 5 bases, in that order; junction bases with no gene match: 1. Germline values: CDR1 GTSNPN, CDR2 SVGIG (reference sequence). The length of the CDR3 is 15 residues. The DNA for the CDR3 is TGTGCCTGGAGTGGGACTAGCGGGGGAACCGGGGAGCTGTTTTTT. This codes for CAWSGTSGGTGELFF.

This clone was recorded only once. The J gene is TRBJ2-5, the V gene TRBV12-2; TRBD2, the D gene given by the table, was not confirmed from the DNA. TRBV12-2 counts as a pseudogene. The CDR3 is 11 residues long. The CDR3 loop is CASRSGPTQYF. DNA for the CDR3: TGTGCAAGTCGCTCCGGTCCGACCCAGTACTTC.

This rearrangement joins TRBV11-3 to TRBJ2-7; 9 nucleotides agree with TRBD1. J gave up 3 bases and V 1 base, and 1 base lay outside the gene matches. Germline CDR1 reads SGHNT; CDR2 reads YENEEA. CDR3 length: 14 amino acids. CDR3: CASSLATGGYEQYF. The CDR3 bases are TGTGCCAGCAGCTTAGCGACAGGGGGCTACGAGCAGTACTTC.

This chain joins TRBV4-1 and TRBJ1-5, with no clear D. Trimming pared 0 bases from V and 3 bases from J, leaving 6 bases between. The germline V gene has CDR1 MGHRA and CDR2 YSYEKL. This CDR3 has 14 residues. In DNA form, the CDR3 reads TGCGCCAGCAGCCAAGACGGTTCCAATCAGCCCCAGCATTTT. It is translated as CASSQDGSNQPQHF.

This chain uses TRBV7-9 with TRBJ2-1, with a weak D call TRBD2 (6 bases). CDR3 length: 11 amino acids. The V gene's germline CDR1 is SEHNR and CDR2 FQNEAQ (reference sequence). V lost 1 base and J lost 14, with 9 bases in between. CDR3 region: CASSLEREKFF. The CDR3 bases are TGTGCCAGCAGCTTAGAACGGGAGAAGTTCTTC.

This chain links TRBV6-5 with TRBJ2-5; no firm D call. CDR1 is MNHEY, CDR2 SVGAGI, per germline. The V and J ends lost 8 bases and 1 base respectively, with 14 bases between them. This CDR3 is 14 amino acids long. CDR3 loop: CASARRVAQETQYF. The CDR3, as DNA: TGTGCCAGCGCCCGCCGGGTGGCCCAAGAGACCCAGTACTTC.

This CDR3 is CASSLKRLGEQYF. The CDR3 region has the DNA TGTGCCAGCAGCTTAAAGCGGTTGGGCGAGCAGTACTTC. The chain joins TRBV7-8 to TRBJ2-7, with TRBD2 as a possible D gene (5 bases). The V and J ends lost 2 bases and 6 bases respectively, with 11 bases between them. The V gene's germline CDR1 is SGHVS and CDR2 FQNEAQ. This CDR3 has 13 amino acids.